The clone carrying this T cell receptor (beta chain) was found a few times. This record comes from a study of blood T cell repertoires in COVID-19. Across the whole study: Collection of acute and convalescent COVID-19 samples took place in the United States, Italy and Spain. PBMCs, B-cell-depleted T cells, or T cells were the source of the cDNA or gDNA that made up the material.

Methods used by the authors: The authors estimated nucleated cell counts from reference gene primer amplification. Measured with immunoSEQ multiplex PCR; TCRdb has only the in-frame clones, and not every one. For V, J and clone size, that table is used; D and trimming come from the DNA. The sample holds under 100,000 clones, around four fifths seen once. Trimming removed 5 bases at V and 7 bases at J, with 15 bases between. CDR1 is GTSNPN, CDR2 SVGIG, per germline (reference sequence). This CDR3 is built from 13 residues. V gene TRBV30 combines with J gene TRBJ2-1; possibly TRBD2 for D (6 bases). The receptor was isolated from a man between 50 and 59 years old with acute or convalescent COVID-19. Sequencing was performed on peripheral blood. For the CDR3, the DNA is TGTGCCTGGGTACGCCTAGCGTATAATGAGCAGTTCTTC. This sequence encodes CAWVRLAYNEQFF.